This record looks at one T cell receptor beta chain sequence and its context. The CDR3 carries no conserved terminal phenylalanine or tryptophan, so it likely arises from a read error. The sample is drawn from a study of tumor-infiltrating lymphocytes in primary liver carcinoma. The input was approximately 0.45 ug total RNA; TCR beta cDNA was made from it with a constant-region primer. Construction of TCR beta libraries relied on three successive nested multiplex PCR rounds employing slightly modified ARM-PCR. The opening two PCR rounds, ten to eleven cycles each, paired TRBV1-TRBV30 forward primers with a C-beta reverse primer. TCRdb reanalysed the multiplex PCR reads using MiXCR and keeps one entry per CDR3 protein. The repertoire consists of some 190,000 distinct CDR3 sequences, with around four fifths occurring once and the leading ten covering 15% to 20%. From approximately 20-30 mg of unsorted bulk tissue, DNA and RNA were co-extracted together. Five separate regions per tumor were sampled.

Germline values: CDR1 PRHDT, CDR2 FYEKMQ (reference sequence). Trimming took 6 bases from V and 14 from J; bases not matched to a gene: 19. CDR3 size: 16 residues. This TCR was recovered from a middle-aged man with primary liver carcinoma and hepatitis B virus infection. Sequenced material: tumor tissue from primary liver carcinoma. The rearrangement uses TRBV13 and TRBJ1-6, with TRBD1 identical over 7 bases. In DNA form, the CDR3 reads TGTGCCAGCAGTTCACCCGGGGACAGAGGCGAATCATCCCTCCACCTT. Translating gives CASSSPGDRGESSLHL.